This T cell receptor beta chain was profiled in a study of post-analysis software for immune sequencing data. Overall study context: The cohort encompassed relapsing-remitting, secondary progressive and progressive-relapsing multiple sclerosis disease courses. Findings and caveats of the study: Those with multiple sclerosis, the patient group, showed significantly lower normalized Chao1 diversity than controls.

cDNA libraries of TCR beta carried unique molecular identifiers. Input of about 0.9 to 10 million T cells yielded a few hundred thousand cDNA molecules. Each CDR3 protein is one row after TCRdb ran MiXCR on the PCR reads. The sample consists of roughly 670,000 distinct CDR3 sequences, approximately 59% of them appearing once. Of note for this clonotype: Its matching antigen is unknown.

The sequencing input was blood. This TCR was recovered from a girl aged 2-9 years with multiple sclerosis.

In DNA form, the CDR3 reads TGCAGTGCCCGAGAGACAGGGGGATTTAGCAATCAGCCCCAGCATTTT. Its translation: CSARETGGFSNQPQHF. This chain joins TRBV20-1 and TRBJ1-5; 9 nucleotides line up with TRBD1. In germline, CDR1 is DFQATT, CDR2 SNEGSKA (reference sequence). The CDR3 is 16 residues long. V shed 6 bases and J 0 bases; nucleotides not matched to a gene: 9.